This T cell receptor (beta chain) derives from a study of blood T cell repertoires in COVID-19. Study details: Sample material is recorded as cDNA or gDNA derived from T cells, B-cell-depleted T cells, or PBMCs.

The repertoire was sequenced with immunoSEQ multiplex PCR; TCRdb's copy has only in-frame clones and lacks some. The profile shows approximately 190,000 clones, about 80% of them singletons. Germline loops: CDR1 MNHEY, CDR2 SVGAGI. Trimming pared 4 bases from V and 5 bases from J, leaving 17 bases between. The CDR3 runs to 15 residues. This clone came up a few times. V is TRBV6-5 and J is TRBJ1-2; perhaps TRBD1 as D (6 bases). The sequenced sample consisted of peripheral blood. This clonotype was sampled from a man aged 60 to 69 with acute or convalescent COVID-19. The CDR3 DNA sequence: TGTGCCAGCAGTTTTGGGGGCTCCCTCACTTATGGCTACACCTTC. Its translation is CASSFGGSLTYGYTF.